This passage covers 19 T cell receptor beta chains from one sample sequenced in a study of TIL therapy for anti-PD-1-resistant metastatic lung cancer (dated by TCRdb to the early 2020s). This specimen's time point label, per the study, means: pre-treatment sample, taken before nivolumab and TIL therapy. The baseline tumor samples were excised metastases, mostly pleural nodules or supraclavicular lymph nodes, taken from the same resection that was used to grow TIL. TCR beta CDR3 regions were amplified from genomic DNA by bias-controlled multiplex PCR with the immunoSEQ v3 hsTCRB kit. TCRdb took over this immuneACCESS table, retaining in-frame rearrangements with V and J assigned. Such tables are incomplete; in checked studies, under half of the missing clones stem from an unresolved V gene, and the remainder is unexplained. Counted in this sample were 2,000 to 2,500 clones; 73% of them appeared once. The ten largest clones capture roughly 17% of the sample.

The source material was tumor tissue, sampled at baseline. These receptors were collected from a person between 25 and 80 years old with non-small cell lung cancer. Some clones in this sample may be carry-over from other donors' samples.

The rearrangement links TRBV27 to TRBJ2-2; D might be TRBD1 (6 bases). Trimming left V 2 bases short and J 4 bases short, with 8 bases between. The CDR3 is 14 amino acids. Per the germline V gene, CDR1 is MNHEY and CDR2 is SMNVEV (reference sequence). In nucleotides, the CDR3 is TGTGCCAGCAGTTTAAACAGGGCCACCGGGGAGCTGTTTTTT. This sequence encodes CASSLNRATGELFF.

This sequence joins TRBV28 and TRBJ1-2; D perhaps matches TRBD1 (5 bases). V lost 4 bases, J lost 5 bases, and 17 bases lay in between. Germline V lookup: CDR1 MDHEN, CDR2 SYDVKM. This CDR3 has 15 residues. In nucleotides, the CDR3 is TGTGCCAGCAGTTCCGGGGGGGTGGTGGGGTATGGCTACACCTTC. Its protein is CASSSGGVVGYGYTF.

There are a few counts of this clone. The chain joins TRBV30 to TRBJ1-1; 9 bases agree with TRBD1. Germline lookup yields CDR1 GTSNPN and CDR2 SVGIG (reference sequence). V lost 0 bases to trimming and J lost 8 bases; unmatched junction nucleotides: 4. The length of the CDR3 is 13 residues. The CDR3 here is CAWSVAGTGEAFF. The CDR3 DNA follows: TGTGCCTGGAGTGTTGCAGGGACAGGGGAAGCTTTCTTT.

This clone occurred a few times. Written as DNA, the CDR3 is TGTGCCAGGGCGGAGGGTTCTGGGGCCAACGTCCTGACTTTC. It codes for CARAEGSGANVLTF. This chain links TRBV7-2 with TRBJ2-6, with a weak D call TRBD2 (6 bases). V shed 9 bases and J shed 1 base, with 10 bases lying between them. This CDR3 has 14 amino acids. The V gene's germline CDR1 is SGHTA and CDR2 FQGNSA.

V usage is TRBV10-3 and J usage is TRBJ2-5, with 9 bases identical to TRBD2. This CDR3 comprises 14 residues. V lost 5 bases, J lost 2 bases, and 3 bases stayed unmatched. Germline V CDR1 and CDR2: ENHRY, SYGVKD. The CDR3, as DNA: TGTGCCATCAGTCAAGCGGGGGGACAAGAGACCCAGTACTTC. Amino acid sequence: CAISQAGGQETQYF.

The V call is TRBV7-3, the J call TRBJ1-3, with 9 bases aligning to TRBD1. Germline CDR1 SGHTA, CDR2 FQGTGA. The CDR3 covers 15 residues. The V gene end was trimmed by 7 bases and the J gene end by 2 bases; junction bases not matched to a gene: 6. The CDR3 region is CASMRTGEAGNTIYF. The CDR3 nucleotides are TGTGCCAGCATGCGGACAGGGGAAGCTGGAAACACCATATATTTT.

The chain joins TRBV6-6 to TRBJ2-3, with 7 nucleotides matching TRBD1. Germline V lookup: CDR1 MNHNY, CDR2 SVGAGI (reference sequence). V lost 4 bases and J lost 3; bases outside the gene matches: 10. The CDR3 consists of 16 residues. CDR3 region: CASSFTGAARTDTQYF. For the CDR3, the DNA is TGTGCCAGCAGTTTTACAGGGGCCGCGAGAACAGATACGCAGTATTTT.

The chain carries TRBV20-1 and TRBJ2-1, with a weak D call TRBD1 (6 bases). Germline values: CDR1 DFQATT, CDR2 SNEGSKA (reference sequence). There are 10 residues in the CDR3. Trimming took 6 bases from V and 9 from J, leaving 9 bases between them. This CDR3 is CSADRGEQFF. CDR3 coding DNA: TGCAGTGCGGACAGAGGTGAGCAGTTCTTC.

This chain connects TRBV7-8 to TRBJ1-4; 8 bases map to TRBD1. This CDR3 region has 15 residues. Trimming removed 1 base from V and 8 bases from J; junction bases left unmatched: 6. Germline V CDR1 and CDR2: SGHVS, FQNEAQ. In DNA, the CDR3 is TGTGCCAGCAGCTTAGACGGACAGGGCCGAGAAAAACTGTTTTTT. It translates to CASSLDGQGREKLFF.

The table lists this clone with a count of one. This chain uses TRBV4-1 with TRBJ1-2, with D uncertain. V lost 0 bases, J lost 7 bases, and 12 bases lay in between. Germline-derived CDR1 and CDR2 are MGHRA and YSYEKL. The CDR3 consists of 14 residues. The CDR3 DNA is TGCGCCAGCAGCCAAGATGCCACCATCTCTGGCTACACCTTC. It encodes CASSQDATISGYTF.

The gene calls are TRBV7-2 and TRBJ2-5, with a tentative D call TRBD1 (5 bases). The J call is in doubt because the DNA end fits TRBJ2-7 better. CDR1 SGHTA and CDR2 FQGNSA come from the germline V gene. The CDR3 runs to 15 residues. The CDR3 protein is CASSLTQGIGYEQYF. The CDR3 DNA reads TGTGCCAGCAGCTTAACCCAGGGAATCGGCTACGAGCAGTACTTC.

V usage is TRBV2 and J usage is TRBJ1-4, with D unresolved. V lost 7 bases to trimming and J lost 2 bases, with 8 bases between them. Germline V gene lookup returns CDR1 SNHLY and CDR2 FYNNEI. The CDR3 has 13 residues. The CDR3 nucleotides read TGTGCCAGCATGGGCAGGACTAATGAAAAACTGTTTTTT. This encodes CASMGRTNEKLFF.

The chain combines TRBV6-5 with TRBJ1-2, with TRBD1 as a possible D gene (5 bases). Germline V gene data show CDR1 as MNHEY and CDR2 as SVGAGI. The V end was cut by 6 bases, the J end by 5 bases, with 10 bases between. This CDR3 comprises 12 residues. Here the CDR3 DNA reads TGTGCCAGCAGAGAGGGGACGTATGGCTACACCTTC. Residues: CASREGTYGYTF.

The chain couples TRBV7-3 to TRBJ2-2; D remains unclear. Trimming stripped 1 base from V and 0 bases from J, with 6 bases between. The CDR3 has 15 residues. CDR1 and CDR2 from the germline V gene are SGHTA and FQGTGA. The CDR3 protein is CASSLSSANTGELFF. As DNA, the CDR3 is TGTGCCAGCAGCTTAAGCAGTGCGAACACCGGGGAGCTGTTTTTT.

The chain carries TRBV5-1 and TRBJ1-4; 11 bases agree with TRBD1. CDR1 SGHRS and CDR2 YFSETQ come from the germline V gene. The CDR3 extends over 14 amino acids. Losses at the gene ends were 4 bases for V and 7 bases for J; bases not matched to a gene: 3. This CDR3 reads CASSPGQGVEKLFF. DNA for the CDR3: TGCGCCAGCAGCCCGGGACAGGGGGTTGAAAAACTGTTTTTT.

V and J are TRBV22-1 and TRBJ2-6; no check of the table's D call, TRBD2, against the DNA was made. TRBV22-1 is noted as a pseudogene. This CDR3 comprises 17 residues. The CDR3 loop is CPGRRGCEQSRANVLTF. Here the CDR3 DNA reads TGTCCTGGGAGGCGGGGCTGCGAACAAAGTCGGGCCAACGTCCTGACTTTC.

This rearrangement joins TRBV4-2 to TRBJ1-6; D remains ambiguous. The V gene's germline CDR1 is LGHNA and CDR2 YNFKEQ. The CDR3 runs 12 residues. The germline V and J ends were trimmed by 9 bases and 7 bases, with 10 bases remaining between them. CDR3 sequence: CASTSGNSPLHF. The DNA for the CDR3 is TGTGCCAGTACATCGGGGAATTCACCCCTCCACTTT.

This chain uses TRBV15 with TRBJ2-5; D is unresolved. Germline V gene data show CDR1 as LNHNV and CDR2 as YYDKDF (reference sequence). The ends were cut back, 0 bases at V and 0 bases at J, with 17 bases in the middle. The CDR3 covers 18 residues. The CDR3 nucleotides read TGTGCCACCAGCAGAGATTTAGGTCCAAACCCGTACCAAGAGACCCAGTACTTC. Translating gives CATSRDLGPNPYQETQYF.

The CDR3 protein is CASREGSAFF. CDR3 nucleotide sequence: TGTGCCAGCAGGGAGGGATCTGCTTTCTTT. The chain uses TRBV6-1 and TRBJ1-1; no clear D gene. This CDR3 contains 10 residues. The V gene's germline CDR1 is MNHNS and CDR2 SASEGT. The germline V and J ends were trimmed by 6 bases and 11 bases, with 10 bases remaining between them.